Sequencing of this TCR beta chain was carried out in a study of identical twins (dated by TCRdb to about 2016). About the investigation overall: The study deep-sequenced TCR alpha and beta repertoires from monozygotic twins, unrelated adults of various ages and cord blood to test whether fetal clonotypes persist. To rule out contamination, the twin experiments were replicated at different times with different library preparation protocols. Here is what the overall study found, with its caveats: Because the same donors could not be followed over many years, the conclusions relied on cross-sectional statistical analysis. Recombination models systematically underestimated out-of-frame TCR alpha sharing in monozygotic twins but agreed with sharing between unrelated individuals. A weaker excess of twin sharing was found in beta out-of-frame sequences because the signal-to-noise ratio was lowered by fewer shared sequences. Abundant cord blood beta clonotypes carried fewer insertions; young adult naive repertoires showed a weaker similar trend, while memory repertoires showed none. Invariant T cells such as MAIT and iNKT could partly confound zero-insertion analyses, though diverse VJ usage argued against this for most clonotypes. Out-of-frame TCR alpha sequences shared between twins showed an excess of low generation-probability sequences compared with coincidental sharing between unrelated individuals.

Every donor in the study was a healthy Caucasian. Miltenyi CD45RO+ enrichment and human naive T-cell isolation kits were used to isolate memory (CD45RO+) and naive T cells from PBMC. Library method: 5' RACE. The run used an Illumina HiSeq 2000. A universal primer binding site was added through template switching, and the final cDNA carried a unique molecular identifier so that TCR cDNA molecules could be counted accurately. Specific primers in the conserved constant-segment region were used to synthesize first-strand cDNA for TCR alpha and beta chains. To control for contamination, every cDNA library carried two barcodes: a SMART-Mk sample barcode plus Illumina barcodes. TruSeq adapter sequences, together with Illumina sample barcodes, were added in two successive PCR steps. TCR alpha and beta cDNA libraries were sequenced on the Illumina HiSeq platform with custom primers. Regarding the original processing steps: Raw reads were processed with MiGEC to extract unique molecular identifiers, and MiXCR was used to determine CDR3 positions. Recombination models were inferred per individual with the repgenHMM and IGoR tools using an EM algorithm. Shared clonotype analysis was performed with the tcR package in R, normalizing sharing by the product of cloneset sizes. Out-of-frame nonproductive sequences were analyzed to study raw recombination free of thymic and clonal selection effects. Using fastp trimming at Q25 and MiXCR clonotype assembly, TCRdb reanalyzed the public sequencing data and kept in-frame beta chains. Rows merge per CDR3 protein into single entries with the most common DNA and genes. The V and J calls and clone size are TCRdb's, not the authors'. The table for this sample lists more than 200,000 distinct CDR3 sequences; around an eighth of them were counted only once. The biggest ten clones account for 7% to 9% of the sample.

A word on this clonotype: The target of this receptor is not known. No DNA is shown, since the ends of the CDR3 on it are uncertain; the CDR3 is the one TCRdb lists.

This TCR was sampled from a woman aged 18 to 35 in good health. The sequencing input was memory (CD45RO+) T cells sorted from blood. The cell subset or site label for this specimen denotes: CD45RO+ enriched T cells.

The CDR3 region: CASILGGTGGYTF. Rearrangement joined TRBV12-3 or TRBV12-4 to TRBJ1-2. The CDR3 holds 13 amino acids from the cysteine to the phenylalanine.